These 30 T cell receptor beta chains were all obtained from the same sample, sequenced in a study of T cell changes during pregnancy in multiple sclerosis (dated by TCRdb to between 2018 and 2021). The library relied on the immunoSEQ multiplex PCR assay. TCRdb took this table from immuneACCESS and kept in-frame rearrangements with V and J called. Such tables lack part of the clones; where checked against another copy, unresolved V genes explain under half of the gap, and the rest is unexplained. The sample yields about 64,000 clones; around 96% were counted once. The ten largest clones take up about 2.3% of the sample. Sequenced here: CD8+ T cells from peripheral blood mononuclear cells, sampled after pregnancy. The receptors were gathered from a female donor with multiple sclerosis, enrolled in a pregnancy study.

The CDR3 is CASSQGTGDGYGYTF. The CDR3 DNA follows: TGCGCCAGCAGCCAAGGGACAGGGGACGGCTATGGCTACACCTTC. The rearrangement uses TRBV4-1 and TRBJ1-2, with 9 nucleotides matching TRBD1. Looked up from germline, CDR1 is MGHRA and CDR2 is YSYEKL. There are 15 residues in the CDR3. The J segment lost 4 bases and the V segment lost 1 base, leaving 4 bases of the junction unmatched.

The chain carries TRBV7-2 and TRBJ2-1; possibly TRBD1 for D (7 bases). The CDR3 runs 17 residues. CDR1 and CDR2 from the germline V gene are SGHTA and FQGNSA. Trimming took off 2 bases at V and 3 bases at J, with 17 bases between the two ends. As DNA, the CDR3 is TGTGCCAGCAGCTTACCCTGGGGGGACAGATACTACAATGAGCAGTTCTTC. This gives the protein CASSLPWGDRYYNEQFF.

The CDR3 DNA reads TGTGCCAGCAGTTTCCTATTTCAGCGGGACTCCTACGAGCAGTACTTC. Residues: CASSFLFQRDSYEQYF. The chain couples TRBV27 to TRBJ2-7, with 7 bases matching TRBD2. The germline CDR1 and CDR2 sequences are MNHEY and SMNVEV (reference sequence). After removal of 3 bases from V and 0 bases from J, the junction contained 8 bases not matched to a gene. This CDR3 is 16 amino acids long.

The chain is built from TRBV28 and TRBJ2-7, with a weak D call TRBD2 (5 bases). The germline V gene encodes CDR1 MDHEN and CDR2 SYDVKM. V lost 6 bases and J lost 5, with 17 bases in between. This CDR3 is built from 14 residues. The CDR3, as DNA: TGTGCCAGCAGCCCACGAGGGCCCATAAACGAGCAGTACTTC. Translating it yields CASSPRGPINEQYF.

The chain recombines TRBV10-3 with TRBJ1-2, with 7 bases fitting TRBD1. Germline V CDR1 and CDR2: ENHRY, SYGVKD. The trim removed 7 bases at V and 5 bases at J, leaving 7 bases unmatched. The CDR3 is 13 residues long. In DNA form, the CDR3 reads TGTGCCATCAAAAGGGACAGCTCATATGGCTACACCTTC. Encoded protein: CAIKRDSSYGYTF.

This sequence joins TRBV19 and TRBJ2-7; possibly TRBD1 for D (6 bases). V shed 5 bases and J shed 2 bases, with 16 bases lying between them. The CDR3 is 15 residues long. Germline V gives CDR1 LNHDA, CDR2 SQIVND (reference sequence). CDR3 in amino acids: CASSLMTGLTYEQYF. Written as DNA, the CDR3 is TGTGCCAGTAGTTTAATGACAGGTCTTACCTACGAGCAGTACTTC.

This clone was recorded only once. This chain joins TRBV5-1 and TRBJ2-1, with D maybe TRBD2 (5 bases). The CDR3 length is 17 residues. V was cut by 0 bases and J by 8 bases, with 21 bases left in between. The germline V gene encodes CDR1 SGHRS and CDR2 YFSETQ. The CDR3 is CASSLASLGQQLDEQFF. The CDR3 DNA reads as TGCGCCAGCAGCTTGGCTAGCTTGGGCCAACAATTAGATGAGCAGTTCTTC.

The chain employs TRBV7-2 and TRBJ2-7; TRBD1 is a possible D gene (6 bases). The V end was cut by 4 bases, the J end by 7 bases, with 11 bases between. The CDR3 has 12 residues. CDR1 and CDR2 (germline): SGHTA, FQGNSA. CDR3 bases: TGTGCCAGCAGCTCCAGGGGTGGTGAGCAGTACTTC. Protein product: CASSSRGGEQYF. Filled out from reference TRBV7-2 and TRBJ2-7, the complete variable domain reads GAGVSQSPSNKVTEKGKDVELRCDPISGHTALYWYRQSLGQGLEFLIYFQGNSAPDKSGLPSDRFSAERTGGSVSTLTIQRTQQEDSAVYLCASSSRGGEQYFGPGTRLTVT.

This clone occurred once. The chain joins TRBV23-1 to TRBJ1-3; TRBD1 might be the D (5 bases). TRBV23-1 is designated an ORF whose function remains uncertain. The V and J ends lost 1 base and 6 bases respectively, with 22 bases between them. The CDR3 is made up of 18 amino acids. CDR3 sequence reads: CASSQYLNPPQAANTIYF. DNA for the CDR3: TGCGCCAGCAGTCAATATTTGAACCCCCCACAGGCCGCAAACACCATATATTTT.

The V call is TRBV28, the J call TRBJ2-1, with D possibly TRBD2 on 5 matching bases. The CDR3 is 16 residues long. Trimming took off 2 bases at V and 0 bases at J, with 11 bases between the two ends. Germline-derived CDR1 and CDR2 are MDHEN and SYDVKM. CDR3 loop: CASSLTGAVSYNEQFF. The CDR3 DNA is TGTGCCAGCAGTTTAACTGGAGCGGTCTCCTACAATGAGCAGTTCTTC. Based on the CDR3 plus reference TRBV28 and TRBJ2-1, the full variable domain is DVKVTQSSRYLVKRTGEKVFLECVQDMDHENMFWYRQDPGLGLRLIYFSYDVKMKEKGDIPEGYSVSREKKERFSLILESASTNQTSMYLCASSLTGAVSYNEQFFGPGTRLTVL.

This clone has only one observation. The chain recombines TRBV7-9 with TRBJ1-1, with TRBD1 identical over 9 bases. This CDR3 has 14 residues. CDR1 is SEHNR, CDR2 FQNEAQ, per germline (reference sequence). After removal of 5 bases from V and 7 bases from J, the junction contained 8 bases not matched to a gene. The CDR3 DNA is TGTGCCAGCAGCGGCGGGACAGGGCCCCTTGAAGCTTTCTTT. This gives the protein CASSGGTGPLEAFF.

This rearrangement joins TRBV7-9 to TRBJ2-5; D perhaps matches TRBD2 (5 bases). Germline lookup yields CDR1 SEHNR and CDR2 FQNEAQ (reference sequence). The CDR3 length is 13 residues. V lost 5 bases to trimming and J lost 2 bases, with 9 bases between them. The CDR3 DNA follows: TGTGCCAGCAGCCCCGGACTGCAAGAGACCCAGTACTTC. It encodes CASSPGLQETQYF.

DNA for the CDR3: TGTGCCAGCAGTTCGACAGGGACCGTGCGCGAGCAGTACTTC. It is translated as CASSSTGTVREQYF. The V gene is TRBV5-6, the J gene TRBJ2-7; TRBD1 agrees at 7 bases. Germline V gene lookup returns CDR1 SGHDT and CDR2 YYEEEE. This CDR3 has 14 residues. The V segment lost 5 bases and the J segment 6 bases; nucleotides outside the gene matches: 11.

V usage is TRBV5-4 and J usage is TRBJ2-3, with TRBD1 matching 8 bases. The CDR3 loop spans 15 amino acids. Per the germline V gene, CDR1 is SGHNT and CDR2 is YYREEE (reference sequence). V dropped 2 bases and J dropped 5; count of bases not matched to a gene: 7. CDR3 DNA sequence: TGTGCCAGCAGCTTCCAGGGGGCAAGAGAAGATACGCAGTATTTT. As protein: CASSFQGAREDTQYF.

The chain recombines TRBV27 with TRBJ2-7; 9 bases match TRBD1. The CDR3 spans 15 residues. V gave up 4 bases and J gave up 3 bases; unmatched junction bases: 7. Germline V gene lookup returns CDR1 MNHEY and CDR2 SMNVEV (reference sequence). CDR3 DNA: TGTGCCAGCAGTTCCCCGGGACAGGGTTACTACGAGCAGTACTTC. Translating gives CASSSPGQGYYEQYF.

The V call is TRBV9, the J call TRBJ1-1; tentatively, D is TRBD1 (5 bases). The germline CDR1 and CDR2 sequences are SGDLS and YYNGEE. The length of the CDR3 is 13 residues. V was shortened by 5 bases and J by 1 base, with 9 bases between the two germline ends. This CDR3 is CASSVQENTEAFF. CDR3 DNA sequence: TGTGCCAGCAGTGTACAGGAGAACACTGAAGCTTTCTTT. Using reference TRBV9 and TRBJ1-1 for the parts outside the CDR3, the full variable domain is DSGVTQTPKHLITATGQRVTLRCSPRSGDLSVYWYQQSLDQGLQFLIQYYNGEERAKGNILERFSAQQFPDLHSELNLSSLELGDSALYFCASSVQENTEAFFGQGTRLTVV.

The chain is built from TRBV15 and TRBJ2-7; D not resolved. Deletions cut 7 bases from V and 0 bases from J, with 7 bases between. The CDR3 is 12 amino acids. CDR1 and CDR2 from the germline V gene are LNHNV and YYDKDF (reference sequence). The CDR3: CATTDGSYEQYF. DNA for the CDR3: TGTGCCACCACAGATGGCTCCTACGAGCAGTACTTC.

The genes are TRBV2 and TRBJ2-7, with D perhaps matching TRBD1 (6 bases). Per the germline V gene, CDR1 is SNHLY and CDR2 is FYNNEI. The V gene lost 6 bases and the J gene lost 0 bases, with 12 bases spanning the gap. CDR3 size: 14 residues. The CDR3 sequence is CASRVQGLSYEQYF. CDR3 nucleotides: TGTGCCAGCAGAGTACAGGGCCTCTCCTACGAGCAGTACTTC. The whole variable domain, remainder taken from reference TRBV2 and TRBJ2-7, is EPEVTQTPSHQVTQMGQEVILRCVPISNHLYFYWYRQILGQKVEFLVSFYNNEISEKSEIFDDQFSVERPDGSNFTLKIRSTKLEDSAMYFCASRVQGLSYEQYFGPGTRLTVT.

This clone occurred once. The limits of the CDR3 on the DNA are not certain, so only TCRdb's listed CDR3 is given. This chain joins TRBV9 and TRBJ2-1; TRBD2, the table's D call, was not compared with the DNA. The CDR3 is 13 residues long, ends included. Germline V gene sequence: CDR1 SGDLS, CDR2 YYNGEE. The CDR3 sequence: CASGVGGGTVEFF.

CDR3 amino acids: CASRGLDRAGESYNEQFF. CDR3 sequence (DNA): TGTGCCAGTCGGGGGCTGGATCGAGCGGGAGAATCCTACAATGAGCAGTTCTTC. This chain links TRBV19 with TRBJ2-1; 8 bases are a match to TRBD2. Germline V gene lookup returns CDR1 LNHDA and CDR2 SQIVND (reference sequence). The CDR3 has 18 amino acids. The V segment lost 8 bases and the J segment 1 base; nucleotides outside the gene matches: 16.

This sequence joins TRBV28 and TRBJ1-2; no reliable D call. The germline V and J ends were trimmed by 3 bases and 4 bases, with 9 bases remaining between them. Germline V gives CDR1 MDHEN, CDR2 SYDVKM. The CDR3 consists of 13 residues. In DNA form, the CDR3 reads TGTGCCAGCAGTTTCGAACTCGCCTATGGCTACACCTTC. It is translated as CASSFELAYGYTF.

This clone was seen only once. The chain recombines TRBV27 with TRBJ1-5; D is ambiguous. In germline, CDR1 is MNHEY, CDR2 SMNVEV (reference sequence). The CDR3 runs 15 residues. Trimming took off 4 bases at V and 0 bases at J, with 10 bases between the two ends. The CDR3 spells CASSSFEASNQPQHF. CDR3 nucleotide sequence: TGTGCCAGCAGTTCTTTTGAGGCTAGCAATCAGCCCCAGCATTTT.

This rearrangement joins TRBV5-1 to TRBJ2-7; perhaps TRBD2 as D (6 bases). Trimming left V 0 bases short and J 5 bases short, with 12 bases between. Germline V lookup: CDR1 SGHRS, CDR2 YFSETQ. The CDR3 sequence is 14 residues long. The CDR3 nucleotides read TGCGCCAGCAGCTTGGGGGGGAGGATCGACGAGCAGTACTTC. Residues: CASSLGGRIDEQYF.

The chain couples TRBV11-2 to TRBJ1-2, with D hard to call. Germline-derived CDR1 and CDR2 are SGHAT and FQNNGV. The germline V and J ends were trimmed by 1 base and 1 base, with 13 bases remaining between them. The CDR3 consists of 16 residues. CDR3 bases: TGTGCCAGCAGCTTAGTCCGAGTCGGGATTAACTATGGCTACACCTTC. Translation: CASSLVRVGINYGYTF.

The gene calls are TRBV28 and TRBJ1-4, with 7 nucleotides matching TRBD1. Looked up from germline, CDR1 is MDHEN and CDR2 is SYDVKM. The CDR3 extends over 14 amino acids. The V segment lost 3 bases and the J segment 5 bases; nucleotides outside the gene matches: 3. The CDR3 DNA reads TGTGCCAGCAGTTTTCCCAGGGGGAATGAAAAACTGTTTTTT. Amino acids: CASSFPRGNEKLFF.

On this clone: In the same sample, other DNA sequences code for this CDR3. This chain links TRBV27 with TRBJ2-7, with 7 bases matching TRBD1. This CDR3 is 11 amino acids long. The germline V gene has CDR1 MNHEY and CDR2 SMNVEV (reference sequence). After removal of 5 bases from V and 6 bases from J, the junction contained 1 base not matched to a gene. CDR3 sequence: CASSPGGEQYF. The CDR3 coding sequence is TGTGCCAGCAGTCCAGGGGGCGAGCAGTACTTC.

The chain employs TRBV13 and TRBJ2-7; weak D call: TRBD1 (5 bases). The V end lost 2 bases, the J end lost 5 bases, and 10 bases lay between the germline ends. CDR3 length: 13 residues. Germline CDR1 is PRHDT and CDR2 is FYEKMQ (reference sequence). The CDR3 DNA follows: TGTGCCAGCAGCTTATGGCAAGGGGACGAGCAGTACTTC. Protein: CASSLWQGDEQYF.

The V gene is TRBV7-2, the J gene TRBJ2-3; possible D gene TRBD2, 5 bases. CDR1 SGHTA and CDR2 FQGNSA come from the germline V gene. The V gene lost 2 bases and the J gene lost 4 bases, with 16 bases spanning the gap. CDR3 size: 16 residues. The CDR3: CASSLISGRRADTQYF. CDR3 nucleotides: TGTGCCAGCAGCTTAATTTCAGGACGGCGGGCAGATACGCAGTATTTT.

The J gene is TRBJ2-1, the V gene TRBV7-3; no reliable D call. V gave up 2 bases and J gave up 8 bases, with 10 bases separating them. The CDR3 is 13 residues long. The germline CDR1 and CDR2 sequences are SGHTA and FQGTGA. The CDR3 region has the DNA TGTGCCAGCAGCTTATCGGGTATGGATGAGCAGTTCTTC. Translating gives CASSLSGMDEQFF.

This clone came up a few times. The CDR3 nucleotides read TGTGCCAGTAGTGTACAGGGGCTGGTCACTGAAGCTTTCTTT. It encodes CASSVQGLVTEAFF. The chain has TRBV19 and TRBJ1-1; 7 nucleotides match TRBD1. CDR1 is LNHDA and CDR2 is SQIVND in the germline V gene (reference sequence). This CDR3 is 14 amino acids long. Trimming took 5 bases from V and 4 from J; bases not matched to a gene: 7.